This T cell receptor beta chain was recorded in a study of shared clonotypes between healthy human individuals. This CDR3 has 15 residues. Trimming took 0 bases from V and 5 from J, leaving 13 bases between them. CDR1 MNHEY and CDR2 SVGAGI come from the germline V gene. Clones were sequenced by immunoSEQ multiplex PCR, and TCRdb holds only the in-frame ones, with some missing. In the table there are about 2.4 million clones, around 94% of which are singletons. The chain combines TRBV6-5 with TRBJ1-2; a weak D match, TRBD1 (5 bases). Input material: naive CD4+ T cells sorted from blood. Indicated subset: CD45RA+ positively selected. The origin of this receptor is a man in his late teens or twenties in good health. CDR3: CASSYSTETVYGYTF. CDR3 nucleotide sequence: TGTGCCAGCAGTTACTCGACCGAGACAGTTTATGGCTACACCTTC.